The next 13 T cell receptor beta chains were all read from a single sample in a study of blood T cell repertoires in COVID-19. Sequencing used immunoSEQ multiplex PCR; TCRdb keeps in-frame clones, though not all of them. Of roughly 700,000 clones in the sample, more than 80% were seen once. Sequences were obtained from peripheral blood. The receptor set was obtained from a woman younger than 35 with acute or convalescent COVID-19.

The sample holds one count of this clone. The DNA for the CDR3 is TGTGCCAGCAGCTTGGCGCAGAACGACTATGGCTACACCTTC. Its translation: CASSLAQNDYGYTF. This rearrangement joins TRBV5-4 to TRBJ1-2; D ambiguous. The germline V and J ends were trimmed by 0 bases and 3 bases, with 9 bases remaining between them. Germline values: CDR1 SGHNT, CDR2 YYREEE (reference sequence). This CDR3 has 14 residues. The variable domain in full, completed from reference TRBV5-4 and TRBJ1-2, reads ETGVTQSPTHLIKTRGQQVTLRCSSQSGHNTVSWYQQALGQGPQFIFQYYREEENGRGNFPPRFSGLQFPNYSSELNVNALELDDSALYLCASSLAQNDYGYTFGSGTRLTVV.

About this clone itself: The same CDR3 also results from other DNA sequences found in this sample. The chain uses TRBV5-6 and TRBJ1-2; D not resolved. This CDR3 contains 13 residues. V was shortened by 2 bases and J by 2 bases, with 7 bases between the two germline ends. Per the germline V gene, CDR1 is SGHDT and CDR2 is YYEEEE. CDR3 nucleotide sequence: TGTGCCAGCAGCTTAGGAGGGAACTATGGCTACACCTTC. Amino acids: CASSLGGNYGYTF.

The rearrangement links TRBV18 to TRBJ1-1, with 9 bases lining up with TRBD1. The CDR3 has 17 residues. Germline loops: CDR1 KGHSH, CDR2 LQKENI. Unmatched junction bases numbered 13, after V lost 1 base and J lost 7 bases. CDR3 region: CASSPLTGTGSDIEAFF. CDR3 coding DNA: TGTGCCAGCTCACCACTTACTGGGACAGGGTCCGATATTGAAGCTTTCTTT.

The chain uses TRBV2 and TRBJ1-4; no reliable D call. The CDR3 is made up of 12 amino acids. V lost 4 bases and J 16 bases, leaving 16 bases between the germline ends. Germline V CDR1 and CDR2: SNHLY, FYNNEI. CDR3: CASSVDPTRGFF. The DNA for the CDR3 is TGTGCCAGCAGTGTCGACCCCACTAGAGGGTTTTTT.

The chain recombines TRBV5-1 with TRBJ1-1, with D possibly TRBD1 on 6 matching bases. Germline V gene sequence: CDR1 SGHRS, CDR2 YFSETQ. CDR3 length: 14 residues. V was clipped by 4 bases and J by 4 bases, with 14 bases between them. CDR3 protein: CASSPTGQTTEAFF. In nucleotides, the CDR3 is TGCGCCAGCAGCCCTACCGGACAGACCACTGAAGCTTTCTTT.

The chain carries TRBV5-8 and TRBJ2-1; D is undetermined. The ends were cut back, 0 bases at V and 0 bases at J, with 10 bases in the middle. This CDR3 is 16 amino acids long. CDR1 and CDR2 (germline): SGHTS, YDEGEE. The CDR3 spells CASSLAGASSYNEQFF. The CDR3 bases are TGTGCCAGCAGCTTGGCAGGCGCCAGCTCCTACAATGAGCAGTTCTTC.

The J gene is TRBJ2-6, the V gene TRBV2, with a possible D match to TRBD2 (5 bases). The CDR3 has 18 amino acids. Trimming took 10 bases from V and 0 from J, leaving 22 bases between them. Germline CDR1 reads SNHLY; CDR2 reads FYNNEI. The CDR3 DNA reads as TGTGCCAATCCACATGACCCACGTGAGGGCTCTGGGGCCAACGTCCTGACTTTC. This translates into CANPHDPREGSGANVLTF. Complete variable domain (other parts from reference TRBV2 and TRBJ2-6): EPEVTQTPSHQVTQMGQEVILRCVPISNHLYFYWYRQILGQKVEFLVSFYNNEISEKSEIFDDQFSVERPDGSNFTLKIRSTKLEDSAMYFCANPHDPREGSGANVLTFGAGSRLTVL.

This chain joins TRBV5-5 and TRBJ2-1, with TRBD1 matching 10 bases. The V gene end was trimmed by 0 bases and the J gene end by 3 bases; junction bases not matched to a gene: 3. CDR3 length equals 16 residues. Germline V CDR1 and CDR2: SGHKS, YYEKEE (reference sequence). The CDR3 loop reads CASSLVGQGGYNEQFF. CDR3 bases: TGTGCCAGCAGCTTGGTAGGACAGGGGGGCTACAATGAGCAGTTCTTC.

This clone was seen only a few times. This CDR3 is CASSLDEDRGPSINYGYTF. CDR3 DNA: TGTGCCAGCAGCTTAGATGAGGACAGGGGACCATCTATTAACTATGGCTACACCTTC. This chain connects TRBV7-4 to TRBJ1-2, with 9 positions matching TRBD1. In germline, CDR1 is SGHVT, CDR2 SQSDAQ. The CDR3 runs to 19 residues. V shed 1 base and J 1 base; nucleotides not matched to a gene: 13.

The DNA for the CDR3 is TGCGCCAGCAGCCAAGGGGGACTAGCGGAACTCCCGGATACGCAGTATTTT. This encodes CASSQGGLAELPDTQYF. The chain couples TRBV4-3 to TRBJ2-3, with 11 nucleotides matching TRBD2. The CDR3 sequence is 17 residues long. V dropped 1 base and J dropped 6; count of bases not matched to a gene: 9. CDR1 is LGHNA and CDR2 is YSLEER in the germline V gene.

This chain links TRBV12-3 or TRBV12-4 with TRBJ1-1; D gene ambiguous. The CDR3 extends over 12 amino acids. Between the trimmed V and J ends, which lost 5 bases and 7 bases, there was a span of 11 bases. The CDR3, as DNA: TGTGCCAGCAGTATACGCCAGTTTGAAGCTTTCTTT. Protein product: CASSIRQFEAFF.

Of note for this clone: The sample carries other DNA sequences with the same CDR3. CDR3 region: CASSLAGTSTDTQYF. CDR3 DNA: TGCGCCAGCAGCTTAGCGGGTACTAGCACAGATACGCAGTATTTT. This rearrangement joins TRBV5-1 to TRBJ2-3; possibly TRBD2 for D (6 bases). Deletions cut 2 bases from V and 0 bases from J, with 10 bases between. There are 15 residues in the CDR3. Germline V CDR1 and CDR2: SGHRS, YFSETQ.

This rearrangement joins TRBV30 to TRBJ1-2; D gene ambiguous. The germline V and J ends were trimmed by 5 bases and 4 bases, with 17 bases remaining between them. CDR3 size: 14 residues. Germline values: CDR1 GTSNPN, CDR2 SVGIG (reference sequence). CDR3 region: CAWATFEGVYGYTF. The DNA for the CDR3 is TGTGCCTGGGCCACCTTCGAGGGCGTCTATGGCTACACCTTC. The full variable domain, its missing parts supplied by reference TRBV30 and TRBJ1-2, is SQTIHQWPATLVQPVGSPLSLECTVEGTSNPNLYWYRQAAGRGLQLLFYSVGIGQISSEVPQNLSASRPQDRQFILSSKKLLLSDSGFYLCAWATFEGVYGYTFGSGTRLTVV.